This T cell receptor beta chain was captured in a study of tumor-infiltrating lymphocytes in primary liver carcinoma. Overall study: Stage T1-T3 N0M0 tumors spanned about 4.2 to 10 cm.

General study points: A small share of top clones, only about 7-24%, was found in all five tumor regions.

Between roughly 20 and 31 mg of unsorted bulk tissue served as the source from which RNA and DNA were co-extracted. Five distinct regions per tumor were sampled. A primer in the constant region served to generate TCR beta cDNA from 500 ng of total RNA. Three nested multiplex PCR rounds, a slightly modified ARM-PCR method, built the TCR beta libraries. A C-beta reverse primer and TRBV1-TRBV30 forward primers served in each of the first two PCR rounds, at 10 cycles apiece. TCRdb itself ran the multiplex PCR reads through MiXCR, one entry per CDR3 protein. Of approximately 190,000 distinct CDR3 sequences listed, around 81% are singletons. CDR1 is SGHAT and CDR2 is FQDESV in the germline V gene (reference sequence). This CDR3 spans 13 amino acids. Points on this clonotype: Its antigen is still unknown. At one end, the junction sequence differs from germline, possibly due to a read error.

Sequencing was carried out using tumor tissue from primary liver carcinoma. This receptor was taken from a man aged 35 to 55 with primary liver carcinoma and hepatitis B virus infection. The gene calls are TRBV11-1 and TRBJ2-3; no clear D. CDR3 DNA: TGTGCCAGCAGCTTTATTGGTACAGATACGCAACAATTT. Amino acids: CASSFIGTDTQQF.